Listed below are T cell receptor beta chains from one sample, sequenced in a study of blood T cell repertoires in COVID-19. The protocol was immunoSEQ multiplex PCR, while the TCRdb copy is restricted to in-frame clones and leaves out a portion. Of about 220,000 clones detected, roughly 80% appear once; the ten largest clones hold around 7.7%. Sequencing was carried out using peripheral blood. These receptors were obtained from a woman in her 70s with acute or convalescent COVID-19. CDR3s leave out the opening cysteine and the closing phenylalanine or tryptophan. The order of the fields is J gene, V gene, clone size, CDR3 protein. Clone size is stated in some rows and not others, as once, few, many or a class when expanded.

TRBJ1-1	TRBV6-5	NA	AGTTGGGNTEAF
TRBJ2-1	TRBV11-2	NA	ASSLAGDEQF
TRBJ2-5	TRBV4-1	many	ASSHPGRGQETQY
TRBJ2-7	TRBV30	NA	AWSGRGTSGLNYEQY
TRBJ2-6	TRBV24-1	NA	ATSEGRVGGANVLT
TRBJ2-1	TRBV2	NA	ASRPTSGGDNEQF
TRBJ1-4	TRBV15	NA	ATSRDDGAATNEKLF
TRBJ2-5	TRBV5-4	NA	ASGGSQETQY
TRBJ2-1	TRBV12-3/TRBV12-4	many	ASRSADRDEQF
TRBJ2-3	TRBV7-2	NA	ASSLGASGATDTQY
TRBJ1-1	TRBV5-4	NA	ASSRATVTTEAF
TRBJ2-5	TRBV7-2	NA	ASSSGQRGATETQY
TRBJ2-5	TRBV24-1	NA	ATSDPTSGVTRIETQY
TRBJ1-5	TRBV19	NA	ASSVPGAGGGQPQH
TRBJ1-1	TRBV14	once	ASNRGTEAF
TRBJ1-4	TRBV5-4	NA	ASSLFEEKLF
TRBJ2-7	TRBV30	NA	AWRQTYEQY
TRBJ1-2	TRBV2	NA	ASSSSSFKSYT
TRBJ2-4	TRBV27	NA	ASRYGGSLAKNIQY
TRBJ1-5	TRBV2	NA	ASGGRGVSNQPQH
TRBJ1-4	TRBV5-4	NA	ASSLAHRVPAEKLF
TRBJ2-3	TRBV4-3	NA	ASSLGAGAHADTQY
TRBJ1-4	TRBV5-1	few	ASSLGQVPNEKLF
TRBJ2-3	TRBV19	NA	ASSIEGGGKDTQY
TRBJ1-5	TRBV6-5	NA	ASSYSNPAANQPQH
TRBJ2-7	TRBV5-6	NA	ASSLKPGSFYEQY
TRBJ1-6	TRBV7-8	few	ASSLEGWNSPLH
TRBJ2-7	TRBV19	NA	ASSIQGTPYEQY
TRBJ1-2	TRBV3-1/TRBV3-2	NA	ASSQVSIRGAKGYT
TRBJ2-1	TRBV7-2	once	ASSQYGLAGMTYNEQF
TRBJ2-3	TRBV3-1/TRBV3-2	NA	ASSSRRTSGGDTQY
TRBJ1-2	TRBV2	NA	ASSELRGSSGYT
TRBJ1-4	TRBV18	NA	ASSPGTGGEKLF
TRBJ2-2	TRBV11-3	NA	ASSFRLAPNTGELF
TRBJ2-7	TRBV6-6	NA	ASTRGMPGYKQY
TRBJ1-6	TRBV24-1	NA	ATSDDPGQGVVSYNSPLH
TRBJ2-3	TRBV9	NA	ASSVLAGGLTDTQY
TRBJ2-3	TRBV19	NA	ASSQIPYGTTDTDTQY
TRBJ2-3	TRBV5-1	NA	ASSFAPGWAGGTDTQY
TRBJ2-3	TRBV25-1	few	ASSVVRLAGGTDTQY
TRBJ2-3	TRBV5-1	NA	ASSFVAGGRDTQY
TRBJ2-7	TRBV20-1	few	SASQAGRDEQY
TRBJ2-5	TRBV7-2	NA	ASSPTRAGQETQY
TRBJ2-2	TRBV5-1	NA	ASSLVPLTSGGAVAGELF
TRBJ2-7	TRBV18	NA	ASSPGTTYEQY